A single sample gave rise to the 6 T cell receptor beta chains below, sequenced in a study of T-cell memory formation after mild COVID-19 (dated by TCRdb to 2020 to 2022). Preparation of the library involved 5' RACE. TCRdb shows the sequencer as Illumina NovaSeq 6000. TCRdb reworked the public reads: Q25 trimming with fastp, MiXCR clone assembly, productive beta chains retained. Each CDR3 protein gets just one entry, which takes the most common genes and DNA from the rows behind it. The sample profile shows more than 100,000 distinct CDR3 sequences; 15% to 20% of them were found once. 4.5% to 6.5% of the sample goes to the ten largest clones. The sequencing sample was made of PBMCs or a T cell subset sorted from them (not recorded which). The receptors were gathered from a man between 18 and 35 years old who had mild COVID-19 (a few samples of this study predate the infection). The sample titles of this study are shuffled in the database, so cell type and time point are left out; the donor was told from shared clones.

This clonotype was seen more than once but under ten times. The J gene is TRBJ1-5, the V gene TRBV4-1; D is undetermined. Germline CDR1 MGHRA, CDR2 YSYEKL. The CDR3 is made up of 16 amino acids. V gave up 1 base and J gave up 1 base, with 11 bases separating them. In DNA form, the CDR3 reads TGCGCCAGCAGCCAAGGTCGGTTTCGGAGCAATCAGCCCCAGCATTTT. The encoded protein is CASSQGRFRSNQPQHF.

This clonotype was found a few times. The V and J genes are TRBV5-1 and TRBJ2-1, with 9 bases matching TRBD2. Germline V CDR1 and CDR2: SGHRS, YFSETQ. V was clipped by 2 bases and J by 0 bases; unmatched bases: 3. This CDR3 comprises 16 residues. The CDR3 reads CASSLGGGASYNEQFF. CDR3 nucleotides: TGCGCCAGCAGCTTAGGCGGGGGGGCCTCCTACAATGAGCAGTTCTTC.

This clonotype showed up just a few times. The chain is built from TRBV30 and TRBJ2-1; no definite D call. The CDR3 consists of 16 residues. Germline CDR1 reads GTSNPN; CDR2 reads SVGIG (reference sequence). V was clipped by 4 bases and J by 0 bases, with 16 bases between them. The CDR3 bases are TGTGCCTGGAAGAGAGGAGAGTCGCCCTCCTACAATGAGCAGTTCTTC. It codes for CAWKRGESPSYNEQFF.

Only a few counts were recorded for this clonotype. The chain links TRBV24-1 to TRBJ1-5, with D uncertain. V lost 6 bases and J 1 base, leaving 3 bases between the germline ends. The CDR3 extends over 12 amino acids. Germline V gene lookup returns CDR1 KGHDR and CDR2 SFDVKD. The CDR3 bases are TGTGCCACCAGTCAGAGCAATCAGCCCCAGCATTTT. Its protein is CATSQSNQPQHF.

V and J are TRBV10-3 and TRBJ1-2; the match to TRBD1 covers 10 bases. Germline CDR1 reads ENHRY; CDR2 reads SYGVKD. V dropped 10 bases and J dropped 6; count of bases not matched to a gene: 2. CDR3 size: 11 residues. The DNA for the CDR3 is TGTGCCAGCGGGACAGGGGATGGCTACACCTTC. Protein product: CASGTGDGYTF.

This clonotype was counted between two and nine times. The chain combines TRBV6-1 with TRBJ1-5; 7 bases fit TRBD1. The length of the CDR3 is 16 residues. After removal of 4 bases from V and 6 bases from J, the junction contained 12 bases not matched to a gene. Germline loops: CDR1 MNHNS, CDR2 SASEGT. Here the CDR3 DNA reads TGTGCCAGCAGTGGGTGGGGGGGACAGAAGAGTCAGCCCCAGCATTTT. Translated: CASSGWGGQKSQPQHF.